One sample yielded the 25 T cell receptor beta chains listed below, sequenced in a study of chemoradiotherapy in HPV16-positive cancers. Clones were read by immunoSEQ multiplex PCR, and TCRdb kept only the in-frame ones, dropping some. The table has approximately 9,000 clones, 80% to 85% seen once; the top ten hold 2% to 3%. Source: blood, taken from a patient who underwent chemoradiotherapy. The receptors were sampled from a human donor with HPV-associated anogenital cancer.

This chain joins TRBV27 and TRBJ1-2; no clear D. The CDR3 totals 14 residues. Germline V gives CDR1 MNHEY, CDR2 SMNVEV (reference sequence). The V end lost 5 bases, the J end lost 2 bases, and 12 bases lay between the germline ends. The CDR3: CASSVTGQNYGYTF. CDR3 DNA sequence: TGTGCCAGCAGTGTTACGGGTCAGAACTATGGCTACACCTTC.

V is TRBV7-9 and J is TRBJ2-2; D is possibly TRBD1 (6 bases). The CDR3 is 17 residues long. The V end was cut by 3 bases, the J end by 2 bases, with 16 bases between. Germline V lookup: CDR1 SEHNR, CDR2 FQNEAQ (reference sequence). DNA for the CDR3: TGTGCCAGCAGCTTTTCCCCTTTCAGGGGTAACACCGGGGAGCTGTTTTTT. Protein product: CASSFSPFRGNTGELFF.

The chain recombines TRBV7-3 with TRBJ1-1; TRBD1 is a possible D gene (6 bases). Germline V gene data show CDR1 as SGHTA and CDR2 as FQGTGA. The CDR3 sequence is 15 residues long. Trimming left V 6 bases short and J 4 bases short, with 18 bases between. CDR3 coding DNA: TGTGCCAGCAGGGCCGAGGGGGGGGCAGGCACTGAAGCTTTCTTT. Protein: CASRAEGGAGTEAFF.

This clone was recorded a few times. This sequence joins TRBV6-5 and TRBJ1-6, with 7 bases aligning to TRBD1. Looked up from germline, CDR1 is MNHEY and CDR2 is SVGAGI. Trimming removed 8 bases from V and 8 bases from J; junction bases left unmatched: 6. The CDR3 loop spans 13 amino acids. The CDR3 loop reads CASRGTVDSPLHF. For the CDR3, the DNA is TGTGCCAGCCGAGGGACAGTAGATTCACCCCTCCACTTT.

This sequence joins TRBV2 and TRBJ1-5; D may be TRBD1 (5 bases). Germline V gene data show CDR1 as SNHLY and CDR2 as FYNNEI. This CDR3 comprises 15 residues. Trimming cost V 4 bases and J 3 bases, with 13 bases left between them. For the CDR3, the DNA is TGTGCCAGCAGTGGGGATGACAGCCCCAATCAGCCCCAGCATTTT. This encodes CASSGDDSPNQPQHF.

The V call is TRBV7-9, the J call TRBJ2-3, with D possibly TRBD2 on 7 matching bases. This CDR3 has 18 residues. CDR1 and CDR2 from the germline V gene are SEHNR and FQNEAQ (reference sequence). V was trimmed by 1 base and J by 2 bases, leaving 19 bases between them. The CDR3 bases are TGTGCCAGCAGCTTAGGTTGGGAGGGGGTAGGTCCCACAGATACGCAGTATTTT. It specifies CASSLGWEGVGPTDTQYF.

The chain is built from TRBV6-5 and TRBJ1-1; D ambiguous. Trimming took off 6 bases at V and 5 bases at J, with 10 bases between the two ends. The CDR3 totals 12 residues. Germline lookup yields CDR1 MNHEY and CDR2 SVGAGI. For the CDR3, the DNA is TGTGCCAGCAGGGAGAGGAGTACTGAAGCTTTCTTT. This sequence encodes CASRERSTEAFF.

The chain links TRBV11-2 to TRBJ1-1; the D gene is possibly TRBD1 (5 bases). The CDR3 runs to 15 residues. The germline CDR1 and CDR2 sequences are SGHAT and FQNNGV. Trimming pared 4 bases from V and 2 bases from J, leaving 14 bases between. CDR3 loop: CASSSLSGGNTEAFF. Written as DNA, the CDR3 is TGTGCCAGCAGCTCCCTGTCCGGGGGTAACACTGAAGCTTTCTTT.

The J gene is TRBJ2-3, the V gene TRBV9, with 13 positions matching TRBD2. J gave up 5 bases and V 1 base, and 1 base lay outside the gene matches. The CDR3 sequence is 15 residues long. From germline, CDR1 is SGDLS and CDR2 YYNGEE. Written as DNA, the CDR3 is TGTGCCAGCAGCGTAAGACTAGCGGGGGGAGATACGCAGTATTTT. It specifies CASSVRLAGGDTQYF.

The chain carries TRBV6-4 and TRBJ1-6, with 8 bases fitting TRBD1. After removal of 0 bases from V and 7 bases from J, the junction contained 2 bases not matched to a gene. The CDR3 has 15 residues. Looked up from germline, CDR1 is MRHNA and CDR2 is SNTAGT. DNA for the CDR3: TGTGCCAGCAGTGACTCGGCAGGGGGCAATTCACCCCTCCACTTT. Amino acid sequence: CASSDSAGGNSPLHF.

The chain has TRBV7-8 and TRBJ2-7; TRBD2 aligns across 13 bases. V lost 5 bases, J lost 5 bases, and 12 bases stayed unmatched. The CDR3 is 17 amino acids. Germline V gene sequence: CDR1 SGHVS, CDR2 FQNEAQ. The CDR3 protein is CASSPRPLAGGRNEQYF. CDR3 DNA: TGTGCCAGCAGCCCGCGACCACTAGCGGGGGGGAGGAACGAGCAGTACTTC.

This rearrangement joins TRBV11-2 to TRBJ2-5; 9 bases fit TRBD2. Germline V gene lookup returns CDR1 SGHAT and CDR2 FQNNGV. CDR3 length: 17 amino acids. After removal of 0 bases from V and 5 bases from J, the junction contained 10 bases not matched to a gene. The CDR3 DNA reads TGTGCCAGCAGCTTAGATGGCGGGGGGGCTCCAAGGGAGACCCAGTACTTC. Residues: CASSLDGGGAPRETQYF.

V usage is TRBV19 and J usage is TRBJ2-1; D perhaps matches TRBD2 (6 bases). Germline loops: CDR1 LNHDA, CDR2 SQIVND (reference sequence). CDR3 length equals 17 residues. V was trimmed by 5 bases and J by 8 bases, leaving 25 bases between them. In DNA, the CDR3 is TGTGCCAGTAGTCCCCCATTGGGGACTCGACGGATCGATGAGCAGTTCTTC. Its protein product is CASSPPLGTRRIDEQFF.

The chain combines TRBV2 with TRBJ2-6; D uncertain. The V gene lost 5 bases and the J gene lost 0 bases, with 5 bases spanning the gap. Germline V gene lookup returns CDR1 SNHLY and CDR2 FYNNEI. This CDR3 contains 14 residues. CDR3 DNA sequence: TGTGCCAGCAGTTGGGGCTCTGGGGCCAACGTCCTGACTTTC. Protein: CASSWGSGANVLTF. The full variable domain, with the rest looked up from reference TRBV2 and TRBJ2-6, is EPEVTQTPSHQVTQMGQEVILRCVPISNHLYFYWYRQILGQKVEFLVSFYNNEISEKSEIFDDQFSVERPDGSNFTLKIRSTKLEDSAMYFCASSWGSGANVLTFGAGSRLTVL.

The chain has TRBV10-3 and TRBJ1-5; 7 nucleotides align to TRBD1. Per germline, CDR1 ENHRY and CDR2 SYGVKD. Trimming took 3 bases from V and 0 from J; bases not matched to a gene: 2. The CDR3 contains 15 residues. CDR3 DNA sequence: TGTGCCATCAGTGAACGGGACAGTAGCAATCAGCCCCAGCATTTT. Its protein is CAISERDSSNQPQHF.

The chain links TRBV5-4 to TRBJ1-1; 7 bases are shared with TRBD1. This CDR3 has 14 amino acids. The junction had 5 bases not matched to a gene; V was cut back by 4 bases and J by 2 bases. Germline assignment: CDR1 SGHNT and CDR2 YYREEE (reference sequence). CDR3 DNA sequence: TGTGCCAGCAGCCGACAGGGCAGCAACACTGAAGCTTTCTTT. Amino acid sequence: CASSRQGSNTEAFF.

The chain links TRBV7-8 to TRBJ1-1; a possible D gene is TRBD1 (5 bases). This CDR3 contains 13 residues. The germline V gene has CDR1 SGHVS and CDR2 FQNEAQ. Trimming shortened V by 6 bases and J by 8 bases, and 16 bases separated the two germline ends. Here the CDR3 reads CASRVGREGEAFF. CDR3 DNA sequence: TGTGCCAGCAGAGTGGGCAGGGAGGGGGAAGCTTTCTTT.

The genes are TRBV18 and TRBJ1-4; maybe TRBD1 (6 bases). The germline CDR1 and CDR2 sequences are KGHSH and LQKENI. The CDR3 has 13 residues. The V gene lost 3 bases and the J gene lost 11 bases, with 13 bases spanning the gap. The CDR3 region is CASSPSGVRKLFF. The CDR3 coding sequence is TGTGCCAGCTCACCGTCAGGGGTGAGGAAACTGTTTTTT.

This clone has only a few counts. The chain links TRBV19 to TRBJ1-2; 11 positions match TRBD1. Germline V lookup: CDR1 LNHDA, CDR2 SQIVND (reference sequence). There are 17 residues in the CDR3. Unmatched junction bases numbered 10, after V lost 3 bases and J lost 4 bases. DNA for the CDR3: TGTGCCAGTAGTATGGGCGGAGGGGGACAGGGGGTCTATGGCTACACCTTC. It yields the protein CASSMGGGGQGVYGYTF.

The chain carries TRBV7-6 and TRBJ2-7, with D possibly matching TRBD1 (5 bases). CDR3 length: 14 amino acids. Germline CDR1 reads SGHVS; CDR2 reads FNYEAQ. V lost 5 bases, J lost 2 bases, and 13 bases lay in between. CDR3 DNA sequence: TGTGCCAGCAGCAACCTGGACAAGCCCTACGAGCAGTACTTC. Translated, it gives CASSNLDKPYEQYF.

This rearrangement joins TRBV2 to TRBJ1-6; D is perhaps TRBD1 (5 bases). CDR3 length: 14 amino acids. Germline CDR1 is SNHLY and CDR2 is FYNNEI. V was shortened by 1 base and J by 7 bases, with 8 bases between the two germline ends. This chain's CDR3 is CASSEGQWNSPLHF. For the CDR3, the DNA is TGTGCCAGCAGTGAAGGACAGTGGAATTCACCCCTCCACTTT.

CDR3 sequence reads: CSVPLEEGAYTDTQYF. The CDR3 DNA sequence: TGCAGCGTTCCCCTAGAGGAAGGGGCTTACACAGATACGCAGTATTTT. The V call is TRBV29-1, the J call TRBJ2-3, with D possibly TRBD1 on 5 matching bases. This CDR3 spans 16 amino acids. Trimming pared 5 bases from V and 2 bases from J, leaving 20 bases between. CDR1 SQVTM and CDR2 ANQGSEA come from the germline V gene.

This chain connects TRBV6-1 to TRBJ1-5, with D maybe TRBD1 (6 bases). This CDR3 has 15 amino acids. Trimming took off 0 bases at V and 3 bases at J, with 9 bases between the two ends. The V gene's germline CDR1 is MNHNS and CDR2 SASEGT. The CDR3, as DNA: TGTGCCAGCAGTGAAGCGGGGGGCTCCAATCAGCCCCAGCATTTT. Translation gives CASSEAGGSNQPQHF.

The J gene is TRBJ2-7, the V gene TRBV7-6, with 9 positions matching TRBD1. CDR3 length: 15 residues. The ends lost 5 bases at V and 3 bases at J; junction bases unmatched: 8. Germline loops: CDR1 SGHVS, CDR2 FNYEAQ. CDR3 protein: CASSMPGTGSYEQYF. The CDR3 DNA reads as TGTGCCAGCAGCATGCCCGGGACAGGGAGCTACGAGCAGTACTTC.

The chain uses TRBV9 and TRBJ2-5; D unclear. Germline V gives CDR1 SGDLS, CDR2 YYNGEE. Trimming took off 4 bases at V and 5 bases at J, with 15 bases between the two ends. The CDR3 runs to 14 residues. CDR3 sequence reads: CASSQTSNGETQYF. CDR3 in DNA: TGTGCCAGCAGCCAGACCTCCAACGGGGAGACCCAGTACTTC.